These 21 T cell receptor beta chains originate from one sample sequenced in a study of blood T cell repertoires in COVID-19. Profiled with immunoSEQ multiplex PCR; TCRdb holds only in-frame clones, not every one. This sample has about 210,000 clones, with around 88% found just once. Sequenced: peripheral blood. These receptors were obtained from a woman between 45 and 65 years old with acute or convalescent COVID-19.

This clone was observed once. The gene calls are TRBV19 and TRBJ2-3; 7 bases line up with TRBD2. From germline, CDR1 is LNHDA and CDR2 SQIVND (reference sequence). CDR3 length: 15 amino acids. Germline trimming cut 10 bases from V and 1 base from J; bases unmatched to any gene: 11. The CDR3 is CATTDFRGGTDTQYF. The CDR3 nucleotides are TGTGCCACCACGGACTTCCGGGGGGGCACAGATACGCAGTATTTT.

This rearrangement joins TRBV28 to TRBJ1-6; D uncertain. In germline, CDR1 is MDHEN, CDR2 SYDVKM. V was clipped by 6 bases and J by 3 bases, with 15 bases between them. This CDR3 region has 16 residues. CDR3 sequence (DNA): TGTGCCAGCAGCCTTGGAGCTCCCGGCTATAATTCACCCCTCCACTTT. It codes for CASSLGAPGYNSPLHF.

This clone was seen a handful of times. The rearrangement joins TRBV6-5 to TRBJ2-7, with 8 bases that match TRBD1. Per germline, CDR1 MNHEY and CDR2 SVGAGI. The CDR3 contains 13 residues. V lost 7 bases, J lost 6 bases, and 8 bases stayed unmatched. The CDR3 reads CASTLGQGGEQYF. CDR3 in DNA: TGTGCCAGCACCCTTGGACAGGGCGGCGAGCAGTACTTC.

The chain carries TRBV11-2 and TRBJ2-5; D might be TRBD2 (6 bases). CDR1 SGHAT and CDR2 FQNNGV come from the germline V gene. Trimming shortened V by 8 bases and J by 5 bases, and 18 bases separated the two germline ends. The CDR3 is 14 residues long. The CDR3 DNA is TGTGCCAGCTTAACGGAGGGGCGGGATGAGACCCAGTACTTC. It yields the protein CASLTEGRDETQYF.

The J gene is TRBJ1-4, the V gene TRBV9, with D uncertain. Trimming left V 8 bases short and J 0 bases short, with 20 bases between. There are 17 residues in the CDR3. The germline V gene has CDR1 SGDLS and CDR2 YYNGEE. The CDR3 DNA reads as TGTGCCAGTACCGTTGGTGAGGGCCTGTCAACTAATGAAAAACTGTTTTTT. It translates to CASTVGEGLSTNEKLFF.

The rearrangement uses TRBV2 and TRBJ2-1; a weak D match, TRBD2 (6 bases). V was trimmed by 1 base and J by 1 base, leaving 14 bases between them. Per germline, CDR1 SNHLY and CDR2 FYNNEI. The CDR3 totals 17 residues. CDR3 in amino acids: CASSEGFGSRSYNEQFF. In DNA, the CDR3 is TGTGCCAGCAGTGAAGGATTCGGGAGCAGGTCCTACAATGAGCAGTTCTTC.

CDR3 sequence reads: CASSPTGSRTNYGYTF. Written as DNA, the CDR3 is TGTGCCAGCAGCCCGACAGGGTCCCGTACTAACTATGGCTACACCTTC. This chain links TRBV11-2 with TRBJ1-2, with 7 bases identical to TRBD1. CDR1 and CDR2 from the germline V gene are SGHAT and FQNNGV. V shed 5 bases and J 0 bases; nucleotides not matched to a gene: 9. The CDR3 is 16 residues long.

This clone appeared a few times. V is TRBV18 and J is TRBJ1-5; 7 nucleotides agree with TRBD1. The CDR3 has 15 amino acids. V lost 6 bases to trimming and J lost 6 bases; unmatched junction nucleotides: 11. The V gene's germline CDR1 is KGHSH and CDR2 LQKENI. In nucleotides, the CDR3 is TGTGCCAGCTCGCCTAACAGGGGAGAGGGTCAGCCCCAGCATTTT. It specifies CASSPNRGEGQPQHF.

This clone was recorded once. The CDR3 DNA reads TGCGCCAGCAGCTGGAAGGAGAATTACGAGCAGTACTTC. Amino acids: CASSWKENYEQYF. The chain recombines TRBV5-1 with TRBJ2-7; D is undetermined. V lost 3 bases to trimming and J lost 4 bases, with 11 bases between them. CDR3 length equals 13 residues. Germline V gives CDR1 SGHRS, CDR2 YFSETQ.

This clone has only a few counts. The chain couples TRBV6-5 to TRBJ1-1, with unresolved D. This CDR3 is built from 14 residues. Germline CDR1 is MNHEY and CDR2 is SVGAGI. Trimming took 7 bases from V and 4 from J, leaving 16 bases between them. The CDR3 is CASTPYSLGTEAFF. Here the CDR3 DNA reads TGTGCCAGCACTCCTTACAGTCTGGGCACTGAAGCTTTCTTT.

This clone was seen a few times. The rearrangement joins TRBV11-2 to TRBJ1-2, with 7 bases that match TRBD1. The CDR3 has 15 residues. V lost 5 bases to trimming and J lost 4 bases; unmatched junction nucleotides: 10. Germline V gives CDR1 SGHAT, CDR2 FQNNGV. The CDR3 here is CASSPGQPNGYGYTF. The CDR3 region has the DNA TGTGCCAGCAGCCCGGGACAGCCTAACGGCTATGGCTACACCTTC.

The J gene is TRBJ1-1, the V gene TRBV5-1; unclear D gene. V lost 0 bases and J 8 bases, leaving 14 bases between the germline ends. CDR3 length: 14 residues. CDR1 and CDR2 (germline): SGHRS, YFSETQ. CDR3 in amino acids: CASSLGRAASEAFF. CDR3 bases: TGCGCCAGCAGCTTGGGGAGGGCCGCCTCAGAAGCTTTCTTT.

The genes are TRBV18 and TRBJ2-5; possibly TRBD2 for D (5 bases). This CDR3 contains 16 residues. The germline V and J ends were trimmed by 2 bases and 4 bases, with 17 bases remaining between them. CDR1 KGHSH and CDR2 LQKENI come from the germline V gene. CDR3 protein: CASSPIFEGIAETQYF. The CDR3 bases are TGTGCCAGCTCACCAATTTTCGAGGGTATAGCAGAGACCCAGTACTTC. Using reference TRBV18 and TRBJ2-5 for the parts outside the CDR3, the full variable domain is NAGVMQNPRHLVRRRGQEARLRCSPMKGHSHVYWYRQLPEEGLKFMVYLQKENIIDESGMPKERFSAEFPKEGPSILRIQQVVRGDSAAYFCASSPIFEGIAETQYFGPGTRLLVL.

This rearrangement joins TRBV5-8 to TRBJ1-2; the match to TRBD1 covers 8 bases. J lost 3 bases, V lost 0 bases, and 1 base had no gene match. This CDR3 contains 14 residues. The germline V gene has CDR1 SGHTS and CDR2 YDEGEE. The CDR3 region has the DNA TGTGCCAGCAGCTTGGAGACAGGGGACTATGGCTACACCTTC. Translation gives CASSLETGDYGYTF.

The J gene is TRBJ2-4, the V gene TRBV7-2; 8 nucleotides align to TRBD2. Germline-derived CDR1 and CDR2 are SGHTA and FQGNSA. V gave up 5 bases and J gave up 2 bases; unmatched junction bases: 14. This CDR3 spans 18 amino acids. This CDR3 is CASSNQPQRERTKNIQYF. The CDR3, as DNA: TGTGCCAGCAGCAATCAACCCCAGCGGGAGAGGACCAAAAACATTCAGTACTTC.

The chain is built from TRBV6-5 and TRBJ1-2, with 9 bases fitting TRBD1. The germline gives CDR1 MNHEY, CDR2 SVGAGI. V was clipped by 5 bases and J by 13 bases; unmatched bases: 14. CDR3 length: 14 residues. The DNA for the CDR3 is TGTGCCAGCAGTACGGGACAGGGAGTTATCGGGGGCACCTTC. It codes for CASSTGQGVIGGTF.

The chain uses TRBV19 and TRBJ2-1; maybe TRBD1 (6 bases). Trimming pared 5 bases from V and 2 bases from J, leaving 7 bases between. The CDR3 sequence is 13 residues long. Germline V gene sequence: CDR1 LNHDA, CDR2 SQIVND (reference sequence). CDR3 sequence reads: CASSWGPYNEQFF. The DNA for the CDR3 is TGTGCCAGTAGTTGGGGGCCCTACAATGAGCAGTTCTTC.

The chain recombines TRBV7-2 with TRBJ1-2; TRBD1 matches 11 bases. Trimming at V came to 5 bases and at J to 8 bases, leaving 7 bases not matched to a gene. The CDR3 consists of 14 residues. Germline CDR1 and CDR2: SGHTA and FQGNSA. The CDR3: CASSQDRGLRGYTF. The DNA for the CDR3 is TGTGCCAGCAGCCAGGACAGGGGGCTTCGGGGCTACACCTTC.

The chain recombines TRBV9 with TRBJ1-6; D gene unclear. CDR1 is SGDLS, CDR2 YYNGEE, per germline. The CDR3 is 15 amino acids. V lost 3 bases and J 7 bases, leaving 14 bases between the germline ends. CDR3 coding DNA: TGTGCCAGCAGCGCGAGGGCCCTAGGGAATTCACCCCTCCACTTT. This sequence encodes CASSARALGNSPLHF.

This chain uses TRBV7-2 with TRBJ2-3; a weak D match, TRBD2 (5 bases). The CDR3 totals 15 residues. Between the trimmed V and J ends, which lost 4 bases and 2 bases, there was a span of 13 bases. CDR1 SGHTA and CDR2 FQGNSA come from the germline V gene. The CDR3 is CASSSSGPVTDTQYF. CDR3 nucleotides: TGTGCCAGCAGCTCCAGCGGACCCGTCACAGATACGCAGTATTTT.

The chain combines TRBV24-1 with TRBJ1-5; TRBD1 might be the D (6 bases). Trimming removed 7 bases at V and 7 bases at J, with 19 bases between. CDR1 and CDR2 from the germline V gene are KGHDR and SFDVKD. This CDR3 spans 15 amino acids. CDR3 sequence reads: CATSETRAGAQPQHF. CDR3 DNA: TGTGCCACCAGCGAAACCCGGGCAGGGGCCCAGCCCCAGCATTTT.